This is a list of T cell receptor beta chains from one sample in a study of OX40 agonist ivuxolimab in advanced cancers. Repertoires were generated with immunoSEQ multiplex PCR, while TCRdb's copy carries only in-frame clones and drops some. The sample has tens of thousands of clones, 89% seen once. The sequencing here drew on CD4+ or CD8+ T cells sorted from blood, taken in a trial of the OX40 agonist ivuxolimab. Every receptor here comes from an adult with an advanced solid tumor such as melanoma, head and neck, liver or kidney cancer. The CDR3 runs from the conserved cysteine through the conserved F or W. Each record gives: J gene, D gene, CDR3 length, V gene, clone size, CDR3 protein, CDR3 DNA. The D gene is left open where the match is weak. Rows give clone size only sometimes, using once, few, many, or a class for an expanded clone.

>TRBJ1-2|NA|13|TRBV27|NA
CASSLQDNYGYTF
TGTGCCAGCAGTTTACAGGACAACTATGGCTACACCTTC
>TRBJ2-3|NA|13|TRBV2|NA
CASSEASGPTQYF
TGTGCCAGCAGTGAAGCTAGTGGACCTACGCAGTATTTT
>TRBJ2-7|TRBD2|13|TRBV27|NA
CASSARLLAEQYF
TGTGCCAGCAGTGCAAGACTACTAGCGGAGCAGTACTTC
>TRBJ1-5|NA|14|TRBV6-1|NA
CASSDWTENQPQHF
TGTGCCAGCAGTGATTGGACAGAGAATCAGCCCCAGCATTTT
>TRBJ1-2|TRBD1|16|TRBV15|NA
CATSRDWIDRGDGYTF
TGTGCCACCAGCAGAGATTGGATAGACAGGGGTGATGGCTACACCTTC
>TRBJ2-3|NA|11|TRBV28|NA
CASSFVDTQYF
TGTGCCAGCAGTTTCGTAGATACGCAGTATTTT
>TRBJ2-3|NA|12|TRBV7-9|NA
CASSGVFNTQYF
TGTGCCAGCAGCGGGGTTTTTAACACGCAGTATTTT
>TRBJ1-2|TRBD1|12|TRBV29-1|medium-sized
CSVEGDRGGYTF
TGCAGCGTTGAAGGGGACAGGGGCGGCTACACCTTC
>TRBJ2-7|TRBD2|16|TRBV7-8|NA
CASSLVQREGQYEQYF
TGTGCCAGCAGCTTAGTACAGCGGGAGGGCCAATACGAGCAGTACTTC
>TRBJ2-2|NA|12|TRBV25-1|NA
CASTEGGGELFF
TGTGCCAGCACCGAGGGGGGCGGGGAGCTGTTTTTT
>TRBJ2-5|TRBD2|15|TRBV5-1|NA
CASSLSGGRQETQYF
TGCGCCAGCAGCTTATCTGGCGGGAGGCAAGAGACCCAGTACTTC
>TRBJ2-1|NA|14|TRBV11-2|NA
CASSLVIEYNEQFF
TGTGCCAGCAGCTTAGTGATAGAATACAATGAGCAGTTCTTC
>TRBJ1-1|TRBD1|16|TRBV7-9|NA
CASSFLPGQLNTEAFF
TGTGCCAGCAGCTTTCTCCCGGGACAGTTGAACACTGAAGCTTTCTTT
>TRBJ1-2|NA|13|TRBV27|NA
CASSSLGGDGYTF
TGTGCCAGCAGTTCTCTCGGGGGAGATGGCTACACCTTC
>TRBJ2-2|TRBD1|15|TRBV4-1|NA
CASSQGQGNTGELFF
TGCGCCAGCAGCCAGGGACAGGGGAACACCGGGGAGCTGTTTTTT
>TRBJ1-5|NA|14|TRBV6-1|few
CASSTPFQNQPQHF
TGTGCCAGCAGTACTCCGTTCCAAAATCAGCCCCAGCATTTT
>TRBJ1-1|NA|13|TRBV15|NA
CATSPGPYTEAFF
TGTGCCACCAGCCCGGGGCCGTACACTGAAGCTTTCTTT
>TRBJ2-1|TRBD2|17|TRBV19|NA
CASSIAAAGGNYNEQFF
TGTGCCAGTAGTATAGCCGCAGCGGGAGGGAACTACAATGAGCAGTTCTTC
>TRBJ2-3|NA|16|TRBV7-8|NA
CASSLEGSWSTDTQYF
TGTGCCAGCAGCTTAGAGGGCTCGTGGAGCACAGATACGCAGTATTTT
>TRBJ2-7|NA|13|TRBV25-1|NA
CASSEGNLYEQYF
TGTGCCAGCAGTGAAGGGAATCTCTACGAGCAGTACTTC
>TRBJ1-2|NA|13|TRBV5-1|NA
CASSGGIGYGYTF
TGCGCCAGCAGCGGGGGTATAGGGTATGGCTACACCTTC
>TRBJ2-7|TRBD2|15|TRBV6-5|NA
CASSPRSGNPAEQYF
TGTGCCAGCAGCCCCAGGAGCGGGAACCCGGCCGAGCAGTACTTC
>TRBJ2-7|NA|11|TRBV29-1|NA
CSVVSVIEQYF
TGCAGCGTTGTATCTGTTATAGAGCAGTACTTC
>TRBJ2-7|NA|15|TRBV28|NA
CASSLGYSLDYEQYF
TGTGCCAGCAGTTTAGGATACTCCCTTGACTACGAGCAGTACTTC
>TRBJ2-3|TRBD1|15|TRBV28|NA
CASRDRAFSTDTQYF
TGTGCCAGCAGGGACAGGGCGTTTAGCACAGATACGCAGTATTTT
>TRBJ1-1|NA|13|TRBV7-8|NA
CASSLERFPEAFF
TGTGCCAGCAGCTTAGAAAGATTTCCTGAAGCTTTCTTT
>TRBJ2-1|NA|11|TRBV9|NA
CASSARNEQFF
TGTGCCAGCAGCGCCCGGAATGAGCAGTTCTTC
>TRBJ2-5|NA|13|TRBV6-5|NA
CASSFNSQETQYF
TGTGCCAGCAGTTTCAATTCCCAGGAGACCCAGTACTTC
>TRBJ1-2|NA|10|TRBV9|NA
CASSPSPPTF
TGTGCCAGCAGCCCTAGTCCCCCCACCTTC
>TRBJ2-3|NA|11|TRBV11-2|once
CASSYTDTQYF
TGTGCCAGCAGCTACACAGATACGCAGTATTTT
>TRBJ2-7|NA|15|TRBV9|few
CASSVEGGATYEQYF
TGTGCCAGCAGCGTAGAGGGCGGGGCTACCTACGAGCAGTACTTC
>TRBJ2-7|NA|12|TRBV2|NA
CAVPGLSYEQYF
TGTGCCGTACCGGGACTGTCCTACGAGCAGTACTTC
>TRBJ2-3|TRBD2|16|TRBV5-1|NA
CASSLRLADNTDTQYF
TGCGCCAGCAGCTTGAGACTAGCGGACAACACAGATACGCAGTATTTT
>TRBJ2-7|TRBD1|14|TRBV13|NA
CASSSPGQGYEQYF
TGTGCCAGCAGCTCCCCCGGACAGGGCTACGAGCAGTACTTC
>TRBJ2-2|TRBD2|17|TRBV18|NA
CASSPTGLAVNTGELFF
TGTGCCAGCTCACCAACGGGACTAGCGGTGAACACCGGGGAGCTGTTTTTT
>TRBJ2-7|NA|13|TRBV11-2|NA
CASSLVRHYEQYF
TGTGCCAGCAGCTTAGTCAGGCATTACGAGCAGTACTTC
>TRBJ2-3|NA|17|TRBV27|NA
CASSLSFTGLNTDTQYF
TGTGCCAGCAGTTTAAGCTTTACGGGACTCAACACAGATACGCAGTATTTT
>TRBJ2-7|NA|14|TRBV4-1|few
CASSKQTGPYEQYF
TGCGCCAGCTCAAAACAGACGGGCCCCTACGAGCAGTACTTC
>TRBJ2-7|TRBD1|14|TRBV5-4|NA
CASSTRTGVYEQYF
TGTGCCAGCAGCACCCGGACAGGAGTCTACGAGCAGTACTTC
>TRBJ1-1|TRBD1|12|TRBV5-6|NA
CASSSLRGQAFF
TGTGCCAGCAGCTCCCTCAGGGGGCAAGCTTTCTTT
>TRBJ1-4|NA|17|TRBV15|NA
CATSRVRSTGRNEKLFF
TGTGCCACCAGCAGAGTTCGGTCGACAGGTCGAAATGAAAAACTGTTTTTT
>TRBJ2-7|TRBD1|13|TRBV19|NA
CASSSGQGYEQYF
TGTGCCAGTAGTAGCGGACAGGGCTACGAGCAGTACTTC
>TRBJ1-5|NA|17|TRBV21-1|NA
CASSKVGDRGLNQPQHF
TGTGCCAGCAGCAAAGTGGGGGACAGGGGCTTGAATCAGCCCCAGCATTTT
>TRBJ2-3|TRBD2|16|TRBV6-4|NA
CASSETSGGHTDTQYF
TGTGCCAGCAGTGAGACTAGCGGGGGTCACACAGATACGCAGTATTTT
>TRBJ2-7|NA|14|TRBV6-5|NA
CASSYAGASYEQYF
TGTGCCAGCAGTTACGCAGGGGCCTCCTACGAGCAGTACTTC